Presented here are 14 T cell receptor beta chains from one specimen sequenced in a study of blood T cell repertoires in COVID-19. Measured with immunoSEQ multiplex PCR; TCRdb has only the in-frame clones, and not every one. The data show tens of thousands of clones, 90% seen once. Sequenced sample: peripheral blood. The receptors here all came from a human donor in a cohort sampled during active COVID-19.

The chain has TRBV7-9 and TRBJ1-4, with D unresolved. The CDR3 totals 13 residues. Germline V gene data show CDR1 as SEHNR and CDR2 as FQNEAQ (reference sequence). The V end was cut by 5 bases, the J end by 7 bases, with 11 bases between. The CDR3 DNA reads TGTGCCAGCAGCCCCGGAGTAGGTGAAAAACTGTTTTTT. This encodes CASSPGVGEKLFF.

The chain recombines TRBV6-5 with TRBJ2-2, with D maybe TRBD1 (6 bases). The CDR3 length is 14 residues. V shed 6 bases and J shed 6 bases, with 14 bases lying between them. CDR1 is MNHEY and CDR2 is SVGAGI in the germline V gene. CDR3 bases: TGTGCCAGCAGACCAATCGAGGGGGCCGGGGAGCTGTTTTTT. Protein product: CASRPIEGAGELFF.

V and J are TRBV30 and TRBJ1-5; D is possibly TRBD1 (5 bases). The V and J ends lost 3 bases and 1 base respectively, with 10 bases between them. The CDR3 contains 14 residues. Germline V gene lookup returns CDR1 GTSNPN and CDR2 SVGIG (reference sequence). CDR3 nucleotides: TGTGCCTGGAGCCTAGGGGCGAGCAATCAGCCCCAGCATTTT. This encodes CAWSLGASNQPQHF.

This chain links TRBV6-5 with TRBJ2-5; a weak D match, TRBD1 (6 bases). The CDR3 is 14 amino acids. Germline V gene lookup returns CDR1 MNHEY and CDR2 SVGAGI. V lost 6 bases and J 0 bases, leaving 11 bases between the germline ends. CDR3: CASSDRPNQETQYF. CDR3 nucleotides: TGTGCCAGCAGCGACAGGCCCAACCAAGAGACCCAGTACTTC.

In its sample, this clone was seen a few times. V usage is TRBV18 and J usage is TRBJ2-7, with 11 bases matching TRBD2. The CDR3 loop spans 15 amino acids. Unmatched junction bases numbered 8, after V lost 3 bases and J lost 7 bases. Germline V gene lookup returns CDR1 KGHSH and CDR2 LQKENI. The CDR3 nucleotides are TGTGCCAGCTCACCGGGACTAGCGGACTTGGGGGAGCAGTACTTC. This sequence encodes CASSPGLADLGEQYF.

The V call is TRBV10-1, the J call TRBJ1-2; 8 bases agree with TRBD1. V was pared by 3 bases and J by 10 bases, with 4 bases of the junction left unmatched. The CDR3 is made up of 12 amino acids. Germline V gene sequence: CDR1 WNHNN, CDR2 SYGVQD (reference sequence). Written as DNA, the CDR3 is TGCGCCAGCAGTGATCGGGGACAGGCCTACACCTTC. Translating it yields CASSDRGQAYTF.

The chain recombines TRBV5-1 with TRBJ1-1; 12 positions agree with TRBD1. The CDR3 spans 15 residues. Per germline, CDR1 SGHRS and CDR2 YFSETQ. V shed 4 bases, J shed 7 bases, and the junction held 8 bases outside the gene matches. In DNA form, the CDR3 reads TGCGCCAGCAGCGTGGGACAGGGGGCGTTTGTTGAAGCTTTCTTT. Protein sequence: CASSVGQGAFVEAFF.

The chain carries TRBV5-4 and TRBJ2-7, with 12 positions matching TRBD2. CDR3 size: 13 residues. V lost 4 bases, J lost 7 bases, and 3 bases stayed unmatched. CDR1 and CDR2 from the germline V gene are SGHNT and YYREEE (reference sequence). This CDR3 reads CASSLAGGREQYF. CDR3 nucleotides: TGTGCCAGCAGCCTAGCGGGAGGGCGAGAGCAGTACTTC.

The gene calls are TRBV19 and TRBJ2-1, with a weak D call TRBD2 (5 bases). The CDR3 has 15 residues. Trimming left V 5 bases short and J 1 base short, with 12 bases between. CDR1 and CDR2 from the germline V gene are LNHDA and SQIVND (reference sequence). The CDR3 is CASSEGGLSYNEQFF. In nucleotides, the CDR3 is TGTGCCAGTAGTGAGGGTGGTTTGTCCTACAATGAGCAGTTCTTC. The full variable domain, in which reference TRBV19 and TRBJ2-1 provide the parts outside the CDR3, is DGGITQSPKYLFRKEGQNVTLSCEQNLNHDAMYWYRQDPGQGLRLIYYSQIVNDFQKGDIAEGYSVSREKKESFPLTVTSAQKNPTAFYLCASSEGGLSYNEQFFGPGTRLTVL.

The J gene is TRBJ2-1, the V gene TRBV5-1; 13 nucleotides agree with TRBD2. This CDR3 spans 15 amino acids. Germline lookup yields CDR1 SGHRS and CDR2 YFSETQ. V gave up 0 bases and J gave up 12 bases; unmatched junction bases: 6. The CDR3, as DNA: TGCGCCAGCAGCTTGGCCGGGACTAGCGGGGAGGGGCAGTTCTTC. Translating gives CASSLAGTSGEGQFF.

In this sample, this clone turned up once. V and J are TRBV28 and TRBJ1-2, with 7 bases that match TRBD1. The germline CDR1 and CDR2 sequences are MDHEN and SYDVKM. J gave up 8 bases and V 5 bases, and 11 bases lay outside the gene matches. The CDR3 runs to 14 residues. CDR3 sequence: CASSLPTGSRGYTF. The CDR3 coding sequence is TGTGCCAGCAGTCTCCCGACAGGGTCTCGGGGCTACACCTTC.

The chain carries TRBV7-8 and TRBJ2-7; maybe TRBD1 (5 bases). This CDR3 has 14 residues. Germline V gene sequence: CDR1 SGHVS, CDR2 FQNEAQ. The germline V and J ends were trimmed by 1 base and 6 bases, with 13 bases remaining between them. The CDR3 is CASSLGGGGREQYF. CDR3 in DNA: TGTGCCAGCAGCTTAGGGGGCGGTGGCCGCGAGCAGTACTTC. The full variable domain, in which reference TRBV7-8 and TRBJ2-7 provide the parts outside the CDR3, is GAGVSQSPRYKVAKRGQDVALRCDPISGHVSLFWYQQALGQGPEFLTYFQNEAQLDKSGLPSDRFFAERPEGSVSTLKIQRTQQEDSAVYLCASSLGGGGREQYFGPGTRLTVT.

This sequence joins TRBV5-1 and TRBJ2-5, with 7 bases identical to TRBD2. Trimming removed 0 bases from V and 6 bases from J; junction bases left unmatched: 11. Germline V CDR1 and CDR2: SGHRS, YFSETQ. The CDR3 runs 16 residues. This CDR3 is CASSLAVEGEGKTQYF. The CDR3 DNA follows: TGCGCCAGCAGCTTGGCCGTGGAAGGGGAGGGAAAGACCCAGTACTTC. Filled out from reference TRBV5-1 and TRBJ2-5, the complete variable domain reads KAGVTQTPRYLIKTRGQQVTLSCSPISGHRSVSWYQQTPGQGLQFLFEYFSETQRNKGNFPGRFSGRQFSNSRSEMNVSTLELGDSALYLCASSLAVEGEGKTQYFGPGTRLLVL.

This chain links TRBV5-1 with TRBJ2-1; D may be TRBD2 (5 bases). Between the trimmed V and J ends, which lost 4 bases and 7 bases, there was a span of 18 bases. The CDR3 is 15 residues long. Germline values: CDR1 SGHRS, CDR2 YFSETQ. The CDR3 sequence is CASSTRSAGHNEQFF. The CDR3 DNA sequence: TGCGCCAGCAGCACCAGGTCGGCGGGCCATAATGAGCAGTTCTTC.